Listed below are T cell receptor beta chains from one sample, sequenced in a study of glioma-infiltrating T cells. A single record per CDR3 protein comes from TCRdb applying MiXCR to the multiplex PCR reads. The sample contains approximately 130,000 distinct CDR3 sequences, roughly a quarter of which appear only once. The sample was glioma tissue, nonneoplastic brain tissue, or PBMCs (not recorded which). All receptors derive from a human donor with low-grade glioma or glioblastoma, undergoing nonglioma brain surgery, or in good health (not recorded which). Both conserved end residues are part of each CDR3.

V,J,CDR3
TRBV28,TRBJ1-1,CASSHTGGHTEAFF
TRBV28,TRBJ1-3,CASSPLDGRRSGNTIYF
TRBV6-1,TRBJ2-1,CASSTTGGSNEQFF
TRBV20-1,TRBJ1-2,CSATRDQSYGYTF
TRBV27,TRBJ1-2,CASSNRQGADGYTF
TRBV11-3,TRBJ1-1,CASSLGMGGSSEAFF
TRBV7-6,TRBJ1-5,CASSLRSERANQPQHF
TRBV28,TRBJ2-5,CASSQGGAGATQYF
TRBV6-1,TRBJ2-6,CATGQGYGANVLTF
TRBV6-1,TRBJ1-5,CASRSQSYSNQPQHF
TRBV19,TRBJ1-2,CASSIHSPDYGYNF
TRBV7-9,TRBJ1-6,CASSFLGGNNSPLHF
TRBV6-2/TRBV6-3,TRBJ2-5,CASRPDRGATETQYF
TRBV20-1,TRBJ2-3,CSAPTGRGGRGTDTQYF
TRBV7-9,TRBJ2-3,CASSLPPKDTQYF
TRBV27,TRBJ2-3,CASSSPVSYTDTQYF
TRBV20-1,TRBJ1-2,CSATAYGYTF
TRBV19,TRBJ1-5,CASRDWNQPQHF
TRBV27,TRBJ2-3,CASRLAGEGRPYF
TRBV7-3,TRBJ2-3,CASSPGQVSDTQYF
TRBV14,TRBJ1-4,CASSHRGKLFF
TRBV19,TRBJ2-4,CASTSSGTSGPKNIQYF
TRBV7-9,TRBJ2-4,CASSLRGSKNIQYF
TRBV6-1,TRBJ2-3,CASSSRGRSTDTQYF
TRBV4-1,TRBJ1-2,CASSQDEGYYGYTF
TRBV20-1,TRBJ1-3,CSAGTGLAGNTIYF
TRBV19,TRBJ1-4,CASSIQGTREKLFF
TRBV30,TRBJ1-5,CAWRNRQSNNQPQHF
TRBV3-1,TRBJ2-5,CASSQASTRDPTQYF
TRBV3-1,TRBJ1-1,CASYSGGGAEAFF
TRBV7-6,TRBJ2-3,CASSSYRATDTQYF
TRBV27,TRBJ1-2,CASREGPIANYGYTF
TRBV19,TRBJ2-2,CATYTAGRTGELFF
TRBV11-2,TRBJ1-2,CASSLDAGNYGYTF
TRBV6-1,TRBJ2-5,CASSHLTGDETQYF
TRBV15,TRBJ2-1,CATSRGTLAGGHNEQFF
TRBV7-2,TRBJ2-5,CASSLGRETQYF
TRBV10-1,TRBJ2-3,CASRDTGLTDTQYF
TRBV27,TRBJ2-1,CASSPPGLVVANEQFF
TRBV24-1,TRBJ1-2,CATSDTSDYTF
TRBV6-1,TRBJ1-5,CASSWALNQPQHF
TRBV6-6,TRBJ2-1,CASSYSYVSGGPRSYNEQFF
TRBV7-2,TRBJ2-5,CASSSPGTARVETQYF
TRBV9,TRBJ2-3,CASSPPGPSGADTQYF
TRBV12-3/TRBV12-4,TRBJ2-3,CASSSATGGSTDTQYF
TRBV2,TRBJ1-1,CASIRIGAAFF
TRBV20-1,TRBJ1-1,CSARTPGGEAFF
TRBV3-1,TRBJ1-2,CASSQERRANYGYTF
TRBV29-1,TRBJ2-3,CSVGRLAVSTDTQYF
TRBV12-3/TRBV12-4,TRBJ2-1,CASSLTGRSNEQFF
TRBV20-1,TRBJ2-2,CSATPWRGANTGELFF
TRBV4-1,TRBJ1-6,CASSYYTARQPNYNSPLHF
TRBV6-6,TRBJ1-2,CASSYDGSLNYGYTF
TRBV5-1,TRBJ1-5,CASSLEGRSNQPQHF
TRBV7-9,TRBJ1-1,CASRTLGQGGRTEAFF
TRBV2,TRBJ2-3,CASSEESGQGLTQYF
TRBV7-9,TRBJ2-5,CASSLSGAGVEETQYF
TRBV6-1,TRBJ2-5,CASRRGLAGAETQYF
TRBV7-2,TRBJ1-5,CASSPGQPNQPQHF